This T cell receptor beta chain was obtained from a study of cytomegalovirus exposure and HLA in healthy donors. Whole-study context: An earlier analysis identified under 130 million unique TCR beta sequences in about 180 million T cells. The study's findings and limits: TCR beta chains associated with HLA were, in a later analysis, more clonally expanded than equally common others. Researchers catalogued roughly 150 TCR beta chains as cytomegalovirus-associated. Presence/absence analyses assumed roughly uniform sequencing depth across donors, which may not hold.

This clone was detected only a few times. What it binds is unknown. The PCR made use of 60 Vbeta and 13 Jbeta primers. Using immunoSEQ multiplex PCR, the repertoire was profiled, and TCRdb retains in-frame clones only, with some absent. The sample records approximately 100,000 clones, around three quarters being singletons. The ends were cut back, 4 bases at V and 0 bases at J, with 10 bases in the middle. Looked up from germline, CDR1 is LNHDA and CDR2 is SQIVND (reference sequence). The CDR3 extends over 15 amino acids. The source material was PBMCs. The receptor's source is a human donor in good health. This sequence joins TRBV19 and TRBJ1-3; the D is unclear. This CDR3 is CASSTERISGNTIYF. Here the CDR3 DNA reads TGTGCCAGTAGTACAGAGCGGATCTCTGGAAACACCATATATTTT.